The rows below give T cell receptor beta chains drawn from one sample of a study of cytomegalovirus exposure and HLA in healthy donors. Measured with immunoSEQ multiplex PCR; TCRdb has only the in-frame clones, and not every one. The sample shows around 140,000 clones, roughly 66% of them seen only once. Sequencing input: PBMCs. Receptors originate from a woman in her late teens or twenties in good health and CMV-seronegative. CDR3s include the opening cysteine and the closing phenylalanine or tryptophan. The D gene is left open where the match is weak. Part of the rows lack a size; the others show once, few, many or a class for expanded clones.

clone_size	v_call	d_call	j_call	cdr3_nt	cdr3_aa
few	TRBV13	TRBD2	TRBJ2-1	TGTGCCAGCAGCTCTAGCGGGGGGGCCAGTAATGAGCAGTTCTTC	CASSSSGGASNEQFF
few	TRBV7-3	TRBD2	TRBJ2-2	TGTGCCAGCAGCTTAACGTACTTAGGGACTAGCGCGGCCGGGGAGCTGTTTTTT	CASSLTYLGTSAAGELFF
-	TRBV6-6	-	TRBJ1-2	TGTGCCAGCAGCCAGGAATCCCAAAGATATGGCTACACCTTC	CASSQESQRYGYTF
-	TRBV28	TRBD2	TRBJ2-1	TGTGCCAGCACAGGGGCCTCAGCGGGAGGAAGGAGTGAGCAGTTCTTC	CASTGASAGGRSEQFF
-	TRBV6-1	-	TRBJ2-1	TGTGCCAGCACCCCAGGACAGCTCAATGAGCAGTTCTTC	CASTPGQLNEQFF
few	TRBV11-3	-	TRBJ2-1	TGTGCCAGCAGCCCTTGGCGGAGGTCCTACAATGAGCAGTTCTTC	CASSPWRRSYNEQFF
-	TRBV9	TRBD2	TRBJ2-1	TGTGCCAGCAGCGTACGTCACGGACTAGTTAACAATGAGCAGTTCTTC	CASSVRHGLVNNEQFF
-	TRBV19	TRBD1	TRBJ1-1	TGTGCCAGTAGTTCGCAGACAGGGACGAACACTGAAGCTTTCTTT	CASSSQTGTNTEAFF
-	TRBV21-1	-	TRBJ2-2	TGTGCCAGACCCGTTAGGCCCTACGGCGGGAGTTTGACCGGGGAGCTGTTTTTT	CARPVRPYGGSLTGELFF
-	TRBV7-9	-	TRBJ2-6	TGTTCCAGCAGCCCCCCGTACTCTGGGGCCAACGTCCTGACTTTC	CSSSPPYSGANVLTF
-	TRBV27	TRBD2	TRBJ2-3	TGTGCCAGCAGTTTGAAGAGCGGGAGGGGGGATACGCAGTATTTT	CASSLKSGRGDTQYF
-	TRBV29-1	TRBD1	TRBJ1-2	TGCAGCGTTGACCGGACAGGGCATGGCTACACCTTC	CSVDRTGHGYTF
-	TRBV7-2	TRBD1	TRBJ1-2	TGTGCCAGCAGCCCGGGACAGATAGACTATGGCTACACCTTC	CASSPGQIDYGYTF
-	TRBV6-1	-	TRBJ2-7	TGTGCCAGCAGTGAAACAGGGAGAAGCTCCTACGAGCAGTACTTC	CASSETGRSSYEQYF
-	TRBV29-1	TRBD2	TRBJ2-3	TGCAGCGTTTCCGGGACTAGCGGGGGGGGCAGTACAGATACGCAGTATTTT	CSVSGTSGGGSTDTQYF
-	TRBV5-6	-	TRBJ1-4	TGTGCCAGCAGCGGGGCCGGGAGGGCGGCTAATGAAAAACTGTTTTTT	CASSGAGRAANEKLFF
-	TRBV7-2	TRBD1	TRBJ1-1	TGTGCCAGCAGCTTTGCCCCGGGACAGGCCACTGAAGCTTTCTTT	CASSFAPGQATEAFF
-	TRBV9	TRBD1	TRBJ1-4	TGTGCCAGCAGCCCACGGGACAGGGGAAAGTCTACTGAAAAACTGTTTTTT	CASSPRDRGKSTEKLFF
-	TRBV7-7	TRBD2	TRBJ2-7	TGTGCTAGCAGCCCGGGACTAGCGGTTACCTACGAGCAGTACTTC	CASSPGLAVTYEQYF
-	TRBV7-9	-	TRBJ1-3	TGTGCCAGCAGCCTCCGGGACAACTCTGGAAACACCATATATTTT	CASSLRDNSGNTIYF